These 2 T cell receptor beta chains originate from one sample sequenced in a study of long-term antiretroviral therapy in people with HIV. At survey level, the immunoSEQ assay was run in its v3.0 version. The method was immunoSEQ multiplex PCR; TCRdb's version includes in-frame clones alone and lacks a portion of them. There are approximately 7,900 clones in the sample; approximately 80% occur only once, and approximately 15% lies in the top ten. Here the sequenced sample was unsorted PBMCs, taken 0.1 years after starting antiretroviral therapy. The receptor set was obtained from a middle-aged man with HIV.

The rearrangement uses TRBV5-1 and TRBJ2-7; D is undetermined. Germline V gives CDR1 SGHRS, CDR2 YFSETQ. The CDR3 contains 13 residues. The germline V and J ends were trimmed by 5 bases and 2 bases, with 11 bases remaining between them. This CDR3 reads CASRPDGPYEQYF. CDR3 DNA sequence: TGCGCCAGCAGACCTGACGGACCCTACGAGCAGTACTTC.

The chain has TRBV7-3 and TRBJ2-6; possible D gene TRBD2, 6 bases. This CDR3 has 16 residues. V was clipped by 2 bases and J by 0 bases, with 8 bases between them. In germline, CDR1 is SGHTA, CDR2 FQGTGA. In DNA form, the CDR3 reads TGTGCCAGCAGCTTATTGGGGGGCTCTGGGGCCAACGTCCTGACTTTC. It yields the protein CASSLLGGSGANVLTF. The whole variable domain, filled in from reference TRBV7-3 and TRBJ2-6, reads GAGVSQTPSNKVTEKGKYVELRCDPISGHTALYWYRQSLGQGPEFLIYFQGTGAADDSGLPNDRFFAVRPEGSVSTLKIQRTERGDSAVYLCASSLLGGSGANVLTFGAGSRLTVL.